Following are 19 T cell receptor beta chains from one sample sequenced in a study of cytotoxic CD8 clonotypes in ibrutinib-treated CLL. Only in-frame clones appear in the TCRdb table, and some are missing; sequencing was by immunoSEQ multiplex PCR. The sample holds about 60,000 clones; over 55% are singletons and the top ten take roughly 20%. The sequencing used PBMCs, collected after 24 months of ibrutinib treatment. These receptors all stem from a human donor with chronic lymphocytic leukemia.

This chain connects TRBV7-2 to TRBJ2-1, with 7 bases matching TRBD2. Trimming took 0 bases from V and 4 from J; bases not matched to a gene: 0. The CDR3 loop spans 14 amino acids. CDR1 is SGHTA, CDR2 FQGNSA, per germline. The DNA for the CDR3 is TGTGCCAGCAGCTTAGCGGGAGGGTACAATGAGCAGTTCTTC. Translating it yields CASSLAGGYNEQFF.

V is TRBV15 and J is TRBJ2-1, with a tentative D call TRBD2 (5 bases). Deletions cut 7 bases from V and 9 bases from J, with 16 bases between. Germline CDR1 is LNHNV and CDR2 is YYDKDF (reference sequence). The length of the CDR3 is 13 residues. The chain's CDR3 is CATTQSGGGEQFF. CDR3 bases: TGTGCCACCACCCAGAGTGGTGGAGGTGAGCAGTTCTTC.

The chain recombines TRBV9 with TRBJ2-3; 7 bases fit TRBD2. The length of the CDR3 is 15 residues. CDR1 is SGDLS, CDR2 YYNGEE, per germline. The V segment lost 0 bases and the J segment 2 bases; nucleotides outside the gene matches: 3. DNA for the CDR3: TGTGCCAGCAGCGTAGCTAGCGGATACACAGATACGCAGTATTTT. Encoded protein: CASSVASGYTDTQYF.

This clone was detected a few times. V is TRBV27 and J is TRBJ2-1; D possibly corresponds to TRBD2 (7 bases). V was clipped by 7 bases and J by 4 bases, with 17 bases between them. Looked up from germline, CDR1 is MNHEY and CDR2 is SMNVEV (reference sequence). The CDR3 consists of 15 residues. Here the CDR3 reads CASTRGASGYNEQFF. DNA for the CDR3: TGTGCCAGCACCCGGGGGGCTAGCGGTTACAATGAGCAGTTCTTC.

This chain joins TRBV5-1 and TRBJ2-3, with D uncertain. The germline V gene has CDR1 SGHRS and CDR2 YFSETQ. The CDR3 runs to 13 residues. Trimming shortened V by 0 bases and J by 4 bases, and 6 bases separated the two germline ends. The CDR3 reads CASSLGSPDTQYF. CDR3 DNA sequence: TGCGCCAGCAGCTTGGGTAGTCCAGATACGCAGTATTTT. Looking up the rest from reference TRBV5-1 and TRBJ2-3 gives the full variable domain: KAGVTQTPRYLIKTRGQQVTLSCSPISGHRSVSWYQQTPGQGLQFLFEYFSETQRNKGNFPGRFSGRQFSNSRSEMNVSTLELGDSALYLCASSLGSPDTQYFGPGTRLTVL.

This clone has only a few counts. The chain carries TRBV11-1 and TRBJ2-2; 12 nucleotides match TRBD2. The CDR3 has 17 residues. V was clipped by 2 bases and J by 4 bases; unmatched bases: 5. Germline CDR1 SGHAT, CDR2 FQDESV (reference sequence). The CDR3, as DNA: TGTGCCAGCAGCTTAACCACTAGCGGGAGGAGCACCGGGGAGCTGTTTTTT. Its protein product is CASSLTTSGRSTGELFF.

This clone was counted only a few times. The V call is TRBV7-6, the J call TRBJ1-1, with D perhaps matching TRBD1 (5 bases). CDR3 length equals 16 residues. With 3 bases removed from V and 1 base from J, the gap between germline ends came to 15 bases. The V gene's germline CDR1 is SGHVS and CDR2 FNYEAQ. In nucleotides, the CDR3 is TGTGCCAGCAGCTTCAAGGGGTCAGGGTGGAACACTGAAGCTTTCTTT. This codes for CASSFKGSGWNTEAFF. Using reference TRBV7-6 and TRBJ1-1 for the parts outside the CDR3, the full variable domain is GAGVSQSPRYKVTKRGQDVALRCDPISGHVSLYWYRQALGQGPEFLTYFNYEAQQDKSGLPNDRFSAERPEGSISTLTIQRTEQRDSAMYRCASSFKGSGWNTEAFFGQGTRLTVV.

V and J are TRBV6-6 and TRBJ2-5, with TRBD2 matching 9 bases. The germline V gene encodes CDR1 MNHNY and CDR2 SVGAGI (reference sequence). The CDR3 contains 15 residues. The V and J ends lost 2 bases and 5 bases, in that order; junction bases with no gene match: 6. The DNA for the CDR3 is TGTGCCAGCAGTTACGACTTAGCGGGGGCGGAGACCCAGTACTTC. This encodes CASSYDLAGAETQYF.

The V and J genes are TRBV11-2 and TRBJ2-3; no clear D. The CDR3 covers 15 residues. Germline V lookup: CDR1 SGHAT, CDR2 FQNNGV. Trimming took off 1 base at V and 5 bases at J, with 13 bases between the two ends. In DNA form, the CDR3 reads TGTGCCAGCAGCTTAGGTTACCGGGTGGGAGATACGCAGTATTTT. This encodes CASSLGYRVGDTQYF.

This clone was counted a few times. The chain recombines TRBV7-2 with TRBJ2-3; 11 bases fit TRBD2. CDR1 SGHTA and CDR2 FQGNSA come from the germline V gene. V dropped 2 bases and J dropped 2; count of bases not matched to a gene: 3. This CDR3 has 16 amino acids. CDR3 sequence reads: CASSLTSGGYTDTQYF. As DNA, the CDR3 is TGTGCCAGCAGCTTAACTAGCGGGGGATACACAGATACGCAGTATTTT.

This clone was picked up a small number of times. The chain recombines TRBV5-1 with TRBJ2-7; D ambiguous. Germline values: CDR1 SGHRS, CDR2 YFSETQ. The CDR3 is made up of 15 amino acids. V was clipped by 2 bases and J by 2 bases, with 14 bases between them. CDR3 coding DNA: TGCGCCAGCAGCTTCTTTGACCGGCATCCCTACGAGCAGTACTTC. Translation gives CASSFFDRHPYEQYF.

The rearrangement links TRBV18 to TRBJ2-5; 9 nucleotides agree with TRBD2. Germline V gene sequence: CDR1 KGHSH, CDR2 LQKENI. The CDR3 has 12 residues. V was pared by 9 bases and J by 4 bases, with 3 bases of the junction left unmatched. The CDR3 sequence is CASLLAGETQYF. CDR3 DNA: TGTGCCAGTTTACTAGCGGGAGAGACCCAGTACTTC.

This clone has a handful of counts. The V gene is TRBV4-1, the J gene TRBJ2-3; 9 bases agree with TRBD2. The J segment lost 13 bases and the V segment lost 1 base, leaving 12 bases of the junction unmatched. The CDR3 consists of 15 residues. Germline V gives CDR1 MGHRA, CDR2 YSYEKL. The DNA for the CDR3 is TGCGCCAGCAGCCAAGGGTACGGTAGCGGGAGCCGTAAGTATTTT. Protein sequence: CASSQGYGSGSRKYF.

The genes are TRBV6-1 and TRBJ1-5; D not certain. This CDR3 is built from 13 residues. The germline CDR1 and CDR2 sequences are MNHNS and SASEGT. Trimming pared 2 bases from V and 4 bases from J, leaving 6 bases between. The CDR3 loop is CASSEPPNQPQHF. DNA for the CDR3: TGTGCCAGCAGTGAACCGCCTAATCAGCCCCAGCATTTT.

V gene TRBV7-2 combines with J gene TRBJ1-4; 11 nucleotides align to TRBD1. V lost 5 bases to trimming and J lost 0 bases; unmatched junction nucleotides: 8. The CDR3 length is 18 residues. CDR1 is SGHTA and CDR2 is FQGNSA in the germline V gene. CDR3 DNA sequence: TGTGCCAGCAGCCCCCGGGACAGGGGGTACGCAACTAATGAAAAACTGTTTTTT. Translated, it gives CASSPRDRGYATNEKLFF.

Only a few counts were recorded for this clone. V is TRBV6-5 and J is TRBJ2-3; maybe TRBD2 (6 bases). CDR1 and CDR2 from the germline V gene are MNHEY and SVGAGI. This CDR3 comprises 12 residues. V dropped 6 bases and J dropped 8 bases, with 12 bases sitting between them. The DNA for the CDR3 is TGTGCCAGCAGAACGCTGGGGGGTACGCAGTATTTT. Its translation is CASRTLGGTQYF.

The rearrangement joins TRBV11-2 to TRBJ1-2; perhaps TRBD1 as D (5 bases). The CDR3 is made up of 14 amino acids. The V end lost 3 bases, the J end lost 7 bases, and 15 bases lay between the germline ends. Looked up from germline, CDR1 is SGHAT and CDR2 is FQNNGV. CDR3 DNA sequence: TGTGCCAGCAGCTTCCATACTGGGGCGGTTGGCTACACCTTC. Protein sequence: CASSFHTGAVGYTF.

As concerns this clone: One junction end does not reproduce the germline sequence, and a read error may be involved. The V call is TRBV13, the J call TRBJ2-2, with no clear D. The CDR3 contains 12 residues. Germline V lookup: CDR1 PRHDT, CDR2 FYEKMQ (reference sequence). The CDR3 here is CASTKNAGELFF. The CDR3 nucleotides are TGTGCCAGCACCAAGAACGCCGGGGAGCTGTTTTTT.

This clone has a handful of counts. The rearrangement joins TRBV18 to TRBJ2-1, with 7 positions matching TRBD1. The germline V gene has CDR1 KGHSH and CDR2 LQKENI. Germline trimming cut 6 bases from V and 9 bases from J; bases unmatched to any gene: 5. The CDR3 has 12 residues. CDR3: CASSRTGGEQFF. CDR3 bases: TGTGCCAGCTCGCGGACAGGTGGTGAGCAGTTCTTC.